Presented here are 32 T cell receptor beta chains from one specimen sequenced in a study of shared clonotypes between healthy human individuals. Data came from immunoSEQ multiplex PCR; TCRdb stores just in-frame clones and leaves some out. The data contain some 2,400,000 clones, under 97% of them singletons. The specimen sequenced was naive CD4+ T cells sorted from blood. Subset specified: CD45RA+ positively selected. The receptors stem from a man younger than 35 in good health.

CDR3 loop: CASSLQQAGELFF. The CDR3 DNA reads as TGTGCCAGCAGCTTACAGCAAGCCGGGGAGCTGTTTTTT. V is TRBV7-2 and J is TRBJ2-2; D not resolved. V dropped 2 bases and J dropped 6 bases, with 7 bases sitting between them. Per germline, CDR1 SGHTA and CDR2 FQGNSA. CDR3 length: 13 residues.

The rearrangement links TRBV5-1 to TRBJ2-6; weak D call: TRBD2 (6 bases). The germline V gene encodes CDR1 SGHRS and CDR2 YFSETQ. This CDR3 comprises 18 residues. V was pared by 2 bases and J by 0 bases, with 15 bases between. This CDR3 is CASSFGSEGRSGANVLTF. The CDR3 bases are TGCGCCAGCAGCTTTGGTTCGGAGGGACGCTCTGGGGCCAACGTCCTGACTTTC.

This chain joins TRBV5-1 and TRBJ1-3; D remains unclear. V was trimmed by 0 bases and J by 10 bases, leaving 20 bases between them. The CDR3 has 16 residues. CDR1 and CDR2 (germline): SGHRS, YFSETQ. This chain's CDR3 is CASSLDDEWPVGTIYF. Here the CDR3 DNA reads TGCGCCAGCAGCTTGGACGACGAGTGGCCGGTTGGAACCATATATTTT.

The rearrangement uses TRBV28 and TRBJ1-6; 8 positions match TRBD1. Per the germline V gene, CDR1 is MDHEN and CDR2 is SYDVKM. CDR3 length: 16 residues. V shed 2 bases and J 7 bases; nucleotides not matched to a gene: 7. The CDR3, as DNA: TGTGCCAGCAGTTTAAGGACTGGACAGGGAAATTCACCCCTCCACTTT. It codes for CASSLRTGQGNSPLHF. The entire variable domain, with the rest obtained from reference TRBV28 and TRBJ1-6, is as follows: DVKVTQSSRYLVKRTGEKVFLECVQDMDHENMFWYRQDPGLGLRLIYFSYDVKMKEKGDIPEGYSVSREKKERFSLILESASTNQTSMYLCASSLRTGQGNSPLHFGNGTRLTVT.

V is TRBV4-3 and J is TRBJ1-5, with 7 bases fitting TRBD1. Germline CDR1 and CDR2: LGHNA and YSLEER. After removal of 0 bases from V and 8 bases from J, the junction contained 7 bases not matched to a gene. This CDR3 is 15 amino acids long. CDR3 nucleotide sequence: TGCGCCAGCAGCCAAGATCTCGCTACAGGGGAGCCCCAGCATTTT. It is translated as CASSQDLATGEPQHF.

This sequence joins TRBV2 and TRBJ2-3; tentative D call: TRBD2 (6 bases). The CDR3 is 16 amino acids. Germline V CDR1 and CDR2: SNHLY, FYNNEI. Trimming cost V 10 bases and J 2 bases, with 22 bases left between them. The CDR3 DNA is TGTGCCACCCTGGGGGGAGCGGAGATTGTCACAGATACGCAGTATTTT. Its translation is CATLGGAEIVTDTQYF.

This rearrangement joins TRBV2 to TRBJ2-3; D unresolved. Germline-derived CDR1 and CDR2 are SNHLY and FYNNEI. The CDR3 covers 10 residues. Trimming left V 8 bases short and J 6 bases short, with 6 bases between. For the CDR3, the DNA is TGTGCCAGCGGACGGGATACGCAGTATTTT. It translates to CASGRDTQYF.

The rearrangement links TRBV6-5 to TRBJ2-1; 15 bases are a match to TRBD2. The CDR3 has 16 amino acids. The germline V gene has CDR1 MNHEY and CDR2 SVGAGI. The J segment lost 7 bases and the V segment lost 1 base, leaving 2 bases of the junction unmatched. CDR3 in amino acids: CASSYYGTSGRNEQFF. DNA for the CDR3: TGTGCCAGCAGTTACTACGGGACTAGCGGGAGGAATGAGCAGTTCTTC.

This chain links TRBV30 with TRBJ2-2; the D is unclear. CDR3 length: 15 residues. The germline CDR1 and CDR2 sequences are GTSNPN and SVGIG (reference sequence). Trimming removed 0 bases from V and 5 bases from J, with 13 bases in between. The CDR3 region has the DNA TGTGCCTGGAGTGTGAGCATCCTGAATACCGGGGAGCTGTTTTTT. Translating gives CAWSVSILNTGELFF.

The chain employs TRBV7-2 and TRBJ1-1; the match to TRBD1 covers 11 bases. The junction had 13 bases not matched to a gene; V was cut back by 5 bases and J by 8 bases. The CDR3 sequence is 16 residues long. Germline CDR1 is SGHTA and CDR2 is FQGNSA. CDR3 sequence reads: CASSDWDRGSAGEAFF. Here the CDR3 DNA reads TGTGCCAGCAGCGATTGGGACAGGGGGTCTGCAGGAGAAGCTTTCTTT. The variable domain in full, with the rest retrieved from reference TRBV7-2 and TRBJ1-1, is GAGVSQSPSNKVTEKGKDVELRCDPISGHTALYWYRQSLGQGLEFLIYFQGNSAPDKSGLPSDRFSAERTGGSVSTLTIQRTQQEDSAVYLCASSDWDRGSAGEAFFGQGTRLTVV.

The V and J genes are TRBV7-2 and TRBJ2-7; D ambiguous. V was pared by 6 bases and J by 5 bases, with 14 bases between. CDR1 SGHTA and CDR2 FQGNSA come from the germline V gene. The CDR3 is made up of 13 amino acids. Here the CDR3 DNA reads TGTGCCAGCAGACACCCGATTGGCCACGAGCAGTACTTC. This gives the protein CASRHPIGHEQYF.

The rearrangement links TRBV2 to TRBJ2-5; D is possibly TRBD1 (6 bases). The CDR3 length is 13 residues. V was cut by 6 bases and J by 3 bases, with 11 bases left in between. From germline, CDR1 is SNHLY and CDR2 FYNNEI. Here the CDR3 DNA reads TGTGCCAGCAGCTATAACAGGGAAGAGACCCAGTACTTC. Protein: CASSYNREETQYF.

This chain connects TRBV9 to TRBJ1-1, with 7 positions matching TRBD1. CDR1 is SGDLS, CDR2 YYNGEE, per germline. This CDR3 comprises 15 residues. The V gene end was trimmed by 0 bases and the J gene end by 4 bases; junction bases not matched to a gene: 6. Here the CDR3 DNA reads TGTGCCAGCAGCGTAGCTACAGGGGTGGGCACTGAAGCTTTCTTT. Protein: CASSVATGVGTEAFF.

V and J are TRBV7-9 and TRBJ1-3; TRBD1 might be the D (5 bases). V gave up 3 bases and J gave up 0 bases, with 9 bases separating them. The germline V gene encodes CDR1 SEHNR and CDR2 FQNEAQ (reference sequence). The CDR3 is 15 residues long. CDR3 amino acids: CASSFRGISGNTIYF. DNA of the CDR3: TGTGCCAGCAGCTTTAGGGGTATCTCTGGAAACACCATATATTTT.

The CDR3 coding sequence is TGTGCCAGCGGTGTGACCGTAACCTACGAGCAGTACTTC. Amino acids: CASGVTVTYEQYF. The chain uses TRBV2 and TRBJ2-7; D call uncertain. This CDR3 comprises 13 residues. The V end lost 8 bases, the J end lost 2 bases, and 13 bases lay between the germline ends. CDR1 is SNHLY, CDR2 FYNNEI, per germline.

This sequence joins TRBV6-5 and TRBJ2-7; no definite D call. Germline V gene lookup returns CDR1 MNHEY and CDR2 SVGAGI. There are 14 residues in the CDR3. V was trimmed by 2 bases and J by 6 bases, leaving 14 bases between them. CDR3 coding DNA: TGTGCCAGCAGTTACCGGTCCTTGGGCCCCGAGCAGTACTTC. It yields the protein CASSYRSLGPEQYF.

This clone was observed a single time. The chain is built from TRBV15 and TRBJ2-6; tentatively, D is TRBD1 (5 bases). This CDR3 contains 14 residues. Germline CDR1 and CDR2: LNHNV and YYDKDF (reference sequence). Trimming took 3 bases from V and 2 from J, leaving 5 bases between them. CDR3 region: CATSRDTGANVLTF. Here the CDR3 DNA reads TGTGCCACCAGCAGGGACACTGGGGCCAACGTCCTGACTTTC.

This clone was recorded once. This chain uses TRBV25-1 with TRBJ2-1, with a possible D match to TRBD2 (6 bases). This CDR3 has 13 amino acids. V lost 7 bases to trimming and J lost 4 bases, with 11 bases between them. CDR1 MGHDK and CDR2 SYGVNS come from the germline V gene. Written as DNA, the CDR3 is TGTGCCAGCACATCGGGACTGTACAATGAGCAGTTCTTC. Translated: CASTSGLYNEQFF. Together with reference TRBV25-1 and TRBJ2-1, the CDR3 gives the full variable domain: EADIYQTPRYLVIGTGKKITLECSQTMGHDKMYWYQQDPGMELHLIHYSYGVNSTEKGDLSSESTVSRIRTEHFPLTLESARPSHTSQYLCASTSGLYNEQFFGPGTRLTVL.

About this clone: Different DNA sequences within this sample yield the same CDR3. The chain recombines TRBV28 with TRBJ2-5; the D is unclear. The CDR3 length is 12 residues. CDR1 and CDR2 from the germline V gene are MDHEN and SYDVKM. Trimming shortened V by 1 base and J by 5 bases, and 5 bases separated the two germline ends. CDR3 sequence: CASSLYGETQYF. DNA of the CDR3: TGTGCCAGCAGTTTATATGGGGAGACCCAGTACTTC.

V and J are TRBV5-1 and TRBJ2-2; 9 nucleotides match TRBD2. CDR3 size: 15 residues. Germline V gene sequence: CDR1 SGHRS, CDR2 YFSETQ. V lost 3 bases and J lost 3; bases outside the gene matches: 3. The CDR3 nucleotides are TGCGCCAGCAGCTGGGCTAGCGGGGACACCGGGGAGCTGTTTTTT. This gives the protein CASSWASGDTGELFF. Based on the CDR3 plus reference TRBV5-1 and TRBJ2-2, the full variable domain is KAGVTQTPRYLIKTRGQQVTLSCSPISGHRSVSWYQQTPGQGLQFLFEYFSETQRNKGNFPGRFSGRQFSNSRSEMNVSTLELGDSALYLCASSWASGDTGELFFGEGSRLTVL.

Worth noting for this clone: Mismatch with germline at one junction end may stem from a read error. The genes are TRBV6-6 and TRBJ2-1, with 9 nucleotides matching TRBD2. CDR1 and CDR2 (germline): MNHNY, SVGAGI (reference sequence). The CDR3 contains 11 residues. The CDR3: CASSYGGTSLF. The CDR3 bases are TGTGCCAGCAGTTACGGGGGGACTAGCCTCTTC.

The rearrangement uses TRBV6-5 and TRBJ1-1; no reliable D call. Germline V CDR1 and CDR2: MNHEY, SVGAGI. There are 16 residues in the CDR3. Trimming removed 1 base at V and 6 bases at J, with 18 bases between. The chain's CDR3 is CASSYYRREGLAEAFF. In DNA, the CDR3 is TGTGCCAGCAGTTACTATAGGAGGGAGGGTTTGGCTGAAGCTTTCTTT.

The CDR3 here is CASSPRVADTQYF. The CDR3 coding sequence is TGTGCCAGCAGCCCCAGGGTGGCAGATACGCAGTATTTT. This chain connects TRBV7-2 to TRBJ2-3; tentative D call: TRBD1 (5 bases). The germline V gene has CDR1 SGHTA and CDR2 FQGNSA. CDR3 length equals 13 residues. Trimming cost V 5 bases and J 4 bases, with 10 bases left between them.

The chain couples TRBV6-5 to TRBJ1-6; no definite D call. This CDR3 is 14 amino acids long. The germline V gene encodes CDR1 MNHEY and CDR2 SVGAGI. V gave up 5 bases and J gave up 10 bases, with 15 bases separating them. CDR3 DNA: TGTGCCAGCAGTCGTGCCCCGGGAGGGTCACCCCTCCACTTT. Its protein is CASSRAPGGSPLHF.

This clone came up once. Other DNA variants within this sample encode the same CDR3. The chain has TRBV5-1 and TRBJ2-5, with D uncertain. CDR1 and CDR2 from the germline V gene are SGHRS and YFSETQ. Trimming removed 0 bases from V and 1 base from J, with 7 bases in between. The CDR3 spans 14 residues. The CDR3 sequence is CASSLVDSQETQYF. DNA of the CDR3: TGCGCCAGCAGCTTGGTAGACTCCCAAGAGACCCAGTACTTC.

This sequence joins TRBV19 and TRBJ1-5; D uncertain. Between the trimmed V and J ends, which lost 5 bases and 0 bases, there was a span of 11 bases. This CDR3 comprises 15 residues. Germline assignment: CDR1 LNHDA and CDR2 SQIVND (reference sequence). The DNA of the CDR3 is TGTGCCAGTAGTCCCTCAGGCCCTAGCAATCAGCCCCAGCATTTT. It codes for CASSPSGPSNQPQHF.

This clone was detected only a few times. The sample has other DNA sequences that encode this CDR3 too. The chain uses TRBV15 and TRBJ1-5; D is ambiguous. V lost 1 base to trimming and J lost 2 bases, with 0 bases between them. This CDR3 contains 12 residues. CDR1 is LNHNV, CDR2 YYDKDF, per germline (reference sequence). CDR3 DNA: TGTGCCACCAGCAGAGGCAATCAGCCCCAGCATTTT. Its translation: CATSRGNQPQHF.

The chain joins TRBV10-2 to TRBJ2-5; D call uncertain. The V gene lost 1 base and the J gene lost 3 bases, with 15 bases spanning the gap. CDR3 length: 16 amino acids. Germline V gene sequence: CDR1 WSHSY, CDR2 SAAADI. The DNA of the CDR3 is TGCGCCAGCAGTGAGTTAGCAGGTTACTCTAAAGAGACCCAGTACTTC. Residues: CASSELAGYSKETQYF.

CDR3 sequence reads: CASSLQGATNNEQFF. CDR3 in DNA: TGCGCCAGCAGCCTCCAGGGGGCGACGAACAATGAGCAGTTCTTC. The chain uses TRBV5-1 and TRBJ2-1; 8 bases fit TRBD1. The CDR3 totals 15 residues. Germline V CDR1 and CDR2: SGHRS, YFSETQ. Trimming removed 4 bases from V and 5 bases from J; junction bases left unmatched: 8. The variable domain in full, with the rest retrieved from reference TRBV5-1 and TRBJ2-1, is KAGVTQTPRYLIKTRGQQVTLSCSPISGHRSVSWYQQTPGQGLQFLFEYFSETQRNKGNFPGRFSGRQFSNSRSEMNVSTLELGDSALYLCASSLQGATNNEQFFGPGTRLTVL.

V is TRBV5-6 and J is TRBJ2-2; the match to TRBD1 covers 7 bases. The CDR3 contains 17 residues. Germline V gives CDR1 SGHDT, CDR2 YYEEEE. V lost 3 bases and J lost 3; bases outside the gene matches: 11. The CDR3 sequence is CASSSLNRGLDTGELFF. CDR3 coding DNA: TGTGCCAGCAGCTCATTGAACAGGGGTTTGGACACCGGGGAGCTGTTTTTT.

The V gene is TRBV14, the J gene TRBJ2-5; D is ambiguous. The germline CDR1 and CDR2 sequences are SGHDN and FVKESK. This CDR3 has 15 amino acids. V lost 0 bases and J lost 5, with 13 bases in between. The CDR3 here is CASSQEARMGETQYF. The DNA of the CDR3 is TGTGCCAGCAGCCAAGAGGCACGGATGGGGGAGACCCAGTACTTC.

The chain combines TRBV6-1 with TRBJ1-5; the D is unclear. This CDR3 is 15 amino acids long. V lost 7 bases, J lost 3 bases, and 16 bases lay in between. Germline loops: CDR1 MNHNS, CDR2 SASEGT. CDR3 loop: CASKTNLIFNQPQHF. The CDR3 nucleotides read TGTGCCAGCAAGACAAACCTTATCTTCAATCAGCCCCAGCATTTT.